Below are 16 T cell receptor beta chains sequenced from a single sample in a study of cytomegalovirus exposure and HLA in healthy donors. PCR employed 60 Vbeta and 13 Jbeta primers. Repertoires were generated with immunoSEQ multiplex PCR, while TCRdb's copy carries only in-frame clones and drops some. There are some 90,000 clones in the sample; 70% to 85% occur only once, and under 10% lies in the top ten. Material for sequencing was PBMCs. The receptors derive from a man between 60 and 75 years old in good health and CMV-seronegative.

The V call is TRBV19, the J call TRBJ1-6; 7 bases map to TRBD1. This CDR3 spans 15 amino acids. From germline, CDR1 is LNHDA and CDR2 SQIVND (reference sequence). V lost 3 bases and J lost 7; bases outside the gene matches: 6. In DNA, the CDR3 is TGTGCCAGTAGTATGAAAACAGGGGACAATTCACCCCTCCACTTT. It specifies CASSMKTGDNSPLHF.

CDR3 nucleotide sequence: TGTGCCAGCAGTTACTCCTTCGCGGCCGATAACTATGGCTACACCTTC. It translates to CASSYSFAADNYGYTF. This rearrangement joins TRBV6-5 to TRBJ1-2; D gene uncertain. From germline, CDR1 is MNHEY and CDR2 SVGAGI. The CDR3 is 16 amino acids. Trimming stripped 0 bases from V and 1 base from J, with 12 bases between.

V and J are TRBV29-1 and TRBJ2-3, with 14 bases fitting TRBD2. The CDR3 spans 15 residues. V shed 6 bases, J shed 4 bases, and the junction held 6 bases outside the gene matches. Per the germline V gene, CDR1 is SQVTM and CDR2 is ANQGSEA. Here the CDR3 reads CSVSRLAGGADTQYF. CDR3 sequence (DNA): TGCAGCGTGAGCCGACTAGCGGGAGGGGCAGATACGCAGTATTTT.

The V gene is TRBV2, the J gene TRBJ1-1; D call uncertain. Per germline, CDR1 SNHLY and CDR2 FYNNEI. The length of the CDR3 is 11 residues. The CDR3 region has the DNA TGTGCAAAGGGAGTGAACACTGAAGCTTTCTTT. Encoded protein: CAKGVNTEAFF.

The chain joins TRBV11-2 to TRBJ2-1; 11 bases are shared with TRBD2. Trimming removed 0 bases from V and 15 bases from J; junction bases left unmatched: 10. Germline V gives CDR1 SGHAT, CDR2 FQNNGV. The CDR3 runs to 15 residues. CDR3: CASSLDRVSGGAGFF. The CDR3 region has the DNA TGTGCCAGCAGCTTAGATAGGGTTAGCGGGGGGGCGGGGTTCTTC.

This clone came up a few times. The rearrangement joins TRBV10-1 to TRBJ1-2; possibly TRBD1 for D (5 bases). CDR1 is WNHNN, CDR2 SYGVQD, per germline (reference sequence). This CDR3 spans 14 amino acids. The germline V and J ends were trimmed by 8 bases and 7 bases, with 20 bases remaining between them. CDR3 bases: TGCGCCAGCTCTACAGGTTCGGAAGGCGGTGGCTACACCTTC. Its translation: CASSTGSEGGGYTF.

This sequence joins TRBV25-1 and TRBJ2-3; 8 bases are a match to TRBD2. CDR3 length equals 16 residues. Losses at the gene ends were 5 bases for V and 3 bases for J; bases not matched to a gene: 10. CDR1 MGHDK and CDR2 SYGVNS come from the germline V gene. This CDR3 is CASSQFGRGGTDTQYF. CDR3 DNA: TGTGCCAGCAGTCAATTCGGGAGGGGTGGTACAGATACGCAGTATTTT.

This clone was counted between two and nine times. The chain carries TRBV29-1 and TRBJ1-2; D gene ambiguous. Trimming cost V 2 bases and J 0 bases, with 4 bases left between them. The CDR3 spans 12 residues. The V gene's germline CDR1 is SQVTM and CDR2 ANQGSEA. The CDR3 DNA follows: TGCAGCGTTGAAAGAGCTAACTATGGCTACACCTTC. It yields the protein CSVERANYGYTF.

This sequence joins TRBV19 and TRBJ2-6; 7 nucleotides line up with TRBD2. This CDR3 has 16 residues. Trimming removed 6 bases from V and 2 bases from J; junction bases left unmatched: 7. Per the germline V gene, CDR1 is LNHDA and CDR2 is SQIVND (reference sequence). CDR3 DNA: TGTGCCAGTAGCCTCTCTGGGGGGGCTGGGGCCAACGTCCTGACTTTC. It yields the protein CASSLSGGAGANVLTF.

The chain combines TRBV27 with TRBJ1-2, with a weak D call TRBD1 (5 bases). This CDR3 is 13 amino acids long. The ends were cut back, 8 bases at V and 3 bases at J, with 13 bases in the middle. Germline CDR1 reads MNHEY; CDR2 reads SMNVEV (reference sequence). CDR3 loop: CASRSPGDYGYTF. The CDR3 DNA reads TGTGCCAGCCGGTCGCCGGGGGACTATGGCTACACCTTC.

The V call is TRBV5-1, the J call TRBJ1-4; 7 nucleotides align to TRBD1. The CDR3 consists of 13 residues. V lost 4 bases, J lost 7 bases, and 4 bases stayed unmatched. In germline, CDR1 is SGHRS, CDR2 YFSETQ. CDR3 DNA: TGCGCCAGCAGCAGTACAGGGGTTGAAAAACTGTTTTTT. It yields the protein CASSSTGVEKLFF.

There are a few counts of this clone. V is TRBV5-5 and J is TRBJ2-5; TRBD2 agrees at 8 bases. The J segment lost 1 base and the V segment lost 2 bases, leaving 7 bases of the junction unmatched. The CDR3 runs 16 residues. CDR1 is SGHKS, CDR2 YYEKEE, per germline (reference sequence). In nucleotides, the CDR3 is TGTGCCAGCAGCTTTAGGGCTAGCGGGCTCCAAGAGACCCAGTACTTC. Amino acids: CASSFRASGLQETQYF. Full variable domain (rest looked up from reference TRBV5-5 and TRBJ2-5): DAGVTQSPTHLIKTRGQQVTLRCSPISGHKSVSWYQQVLGQGPQFIFQYYEKEERGRGNFPDRFSARQFPNYSSELNVNALLLGDSALYLCASSFRASGLQETQYFGPGTRLLVL.

V gene TRBV5-1 combines with J gene TRBJ2-7, with D tentatively TRBD1 (6 bases). CDR1 is SGHRS and CDR2 is YFSETQ in the germline V gene. The length of the CDR3 is 16 residues. V shed 0 bases and J shed 6 bases, with 19 bases lying between them. The CDR3 protein is CASSLDPPGAGCEQYF. In DNA, the CDR3 is TGCGCCAGCAGCTTGGATCCCCCAGGGGCTGGATGCGAGCAGTACTTC.

The genes are TRBV18 and TRBJ2-7; a possible D gene is TRBD2 (6 bases). CDR1 KGHSH and CDR2 LQKENI come from the germline V gene. Deletions cut 2 bases from V and 2 bases from J, with 22 bases between. There are 18 residues in the CDR3. The CDR3 protein is CASSPRGGVGTSTYEQYF. As DNA, the CDR3 is TGTGCCAGCTCACCAAGGGGAGGTGTGGGTACCTCAACCTACGAGCAGTACTTC.

The chain joins TRBV11-2 to TRBJ1-4; no definite D call. Germline V gene lookup returns CDR1 SGHAT and CDR2 FQNNGV. The CDR3 totals 14 residues. Trimming shortened V by 3 bases and J by 4 bases, and 9 bases separated the two germline ends. The CDR3 reads CASSFQAGNEKLFF. DNA for the CDR3: TGTGCCAGCAGCTTTCAAGCCGGTAATGAAAAACTGTTTTTT.

This chain joins TRBV11-2 and TRBJ1-1, with 7 bases lining up with TRBD1. This CDR3 contains 17 residues. Germline V CDR1 and CDR2: SGHAT, FQNNGV. The J segment lost 0 bases and the V segment lost 2 bases, leaving 9 bases of the junction unmatched. CDR3 protein: CASSLFAGTVMNTEAFF. The CDR3 DNA reads as TGTGCCAGCAGCTTATTTGCCGGGACAGTCATGAACACTGAAGCTTTCTTT.